The clone carrying this T cell receptor (beta chain) came up once. The antigen remains unidentified. The sample belongs to a study of glioma-infiltrating T cells after dendritic cell vaccination. The overall study: Autologous tumor lysate-pulsed dendritic cell vaccination was given between the early 2000s and the early 2010s. Autologous tumor lysate was loaded overnight onto monocyte-derived dendritic cells grown less than 8 days with IL-4 and GM-CSF.

The CDR3 covers 17 residues. Trimming at V came to 4 bases and at J to 2 bases, leaving 4 bases not matched to a gene. Germline CDR1 SGHVS, CDR2 FNYEAQ. Findings of the study overall: Longer survival after dendritic cell vaccination followed higher pretreatment TIL content. The cohort had few patients with full blood and tumor sets.

Clones were sequenced by immunoSEQ multiplex PCR, and TCRdb holds only the in-frame ones, with some missing. The table shows roughly 100,000 clones, with roughly 80% occurring only once. The source was blood, collected before dendritic cell vaccination. The receptor's source is a human donor with glioblastoma. J is TRBJ2-1 and V is TRBV7-6, with TRBD2 matching over 14 bases. As DNA, the CDR3 is TGTGCCAGCAGCTCAAGACTAGCGGGGGGGCCCTACAATGAGCAGTTCTTC. This encodes CASSSRLAGGPYNEQFF.